This T cell receptor (beta chain) is drawn from a study of technical replicates of blood from a few donors. V was clipped by 9 bases and J by 4 bases, with 20 bases between them. CDR1 and CDR2 from the germline V gene are MNHEY and SVGAGI. This CDR3 contains 15 residues. The method was immunoSEQ multiplex PCR; TCRdb's version includes in-frame clones alone and lacks a portion of them. The sample records approximately 89,000 clones, 90% to 95% being singletons. The chain recombines TRBV6-5 with TRBJ2-3; TRBD2 is a possible D gene (5 bases). This receptor was obtained from a human donor in good health. Input material: T cells isolated from PBMCs. The CDR3: CASGRTRRPSDTQYF. CDR3 coding DNA: TGTGCCAGTGGACGAACTAGGCGGCCCTCAGATACGCAGTATTTT.